One TCR beta chain is described in this entry. Antigen: not known. This CDR3 comprises 15 residues. Germline V lookup: CDR1 SGHNT, CDR2 YENEEA. The ends lost 3 bases at V and 10 bases at J; junction bases unmatched: 10. This sample was included in a study of graft-versus-host responses after intestinal transplantation. Looking at the study overall: Multivisceral, liver-intestinal, or isolated intestinal transplants were received by the recipients. Anti-thymocyte globulin served as induction for all recipients, who then took tacrolimus and steroids for roughly 3 years.

Sequencing used immunoSEQ multiplex PCR; TCRdb keeps in-frame clones, though not all of them. Of some 100,000 clones in the sample, over 80% were seen once. The chain carries TRBV11-3 and TRBJ2-3, with 10 bases lining up with TRBD2. This receptor was obtained from a human donor who was the organ donor for an intestinal transplant. Sequenced here: unstimulated CD8+ T cells sorted from spleen or lymph node cells, sampled before transplant. CDR3 in DNA: TGTGCCAGCAGCTTTAGAGCGGGAGGGTGGAAAGCGCAGTATTTT. It translates to CASSFRAGGWKAQYF.